These T cell receptor beta chains were read from a single sample in a study of blood T cell repertoires in COVID-19. The repertoire was sequenced with immunoSEQ multiplex PCR; TCRdb's copy has only in-frame clones and lacks some. Of roughly 170,000 clones in the sample, roughly nine tenths were seen once. Material for sequencing was peripheral blood. These receptors were collected from a man aged 65 to 79 with active or convalescent COVID-19. CDR3s include the opening cysteine and the closing phenylalanine or tryptophan. The D gene is left open where the match is weak. For some rows the clone size is stated as once, few or many, or as a class when expanded; others skip it.

j_call clone_size d_call v_call cdr3_aa cdr3_nt
TRBJ1-6 NA NA TRBV18 CASSPDRNSPLHF TGTGCCAGCTCACCGGACAGAAATTCACCCCTCCACTTT
TRBJ2-7 NA NA TRBV6-5 CASIISWHPSTEQYF TGTGCCAGCATCATCAGTTGGCATCCCAGTACCGAGCAGTACTTC
TRBJ2-1 NA TRBD2 TRBV7-2 CASSLGRGLGYNEQFF TGTGCCAGCAGCTTGGGGCGGGGACTAGGATACAATGAGCAGTTCTTC
TRBJ1-4 NA TRBD1 TRBV6-5 CASSRPGQGAEKLFF TGTGCCAGCAGTAGACCGGGACAGGGGGCTGAAAAACTGTTTTTT
TRBJ2-1 NA TRBD2 TRBV7-2 CASSLTGPQLAGGNEQFF TGTGCCAGCAGCTTAACCGGACCCCAACTAGCGGGGGGGAATGAGCAGTTCTTC
TRBJ2-5 NA TRBD1 TRBV2 CASRRGLQETQYF TGTGCTTCCCGAAGGGGGCTACAAGAGACCCAGTACTTC
TRBJ1-1 NA NA TRBV6-2/TRBV6-3 CASSYSGTGEAFF TGTGCCAGCAGTTACTCGGGAACAGGTGAAGCTTTCTTT
TRBJ1-5 NA TRBD1 TRBV10-3 CAIATGRQGEPQHF TGTGCCATCGCAACCGGCAGACAGGGCGAGCCCCAGCATTTT
TRBJ1-1 once TRBD1 TRBV18 CASSPGTANLNTEAFF TGTGCCAGCTCACCCGGGACAGCCAATCTGAACACTGAAGCTTTCTTT
TRBJ2-5 NA NA TRBV18 CASSPPGRTSYQETQYF TGTGCCAGCTCACCACCGGGCCGCACCTCGTACCAAGAGACCCAGTACTTC
TRBJ1-2 NA TRBD1 TRBV2 CASSGDSNYGYTF TGTGCCAGCAGTGGGGACAGCAACTATGGCTACACCTTC
TRBJ2-7 NA TRBD2 TRBV2 CASSPGGGYEQYF TGTGCCAGCAGTCCCGGGGGGGGTTACGAGCAGTACTTC
TRBJ2-7 NA NA TRBV28 CASSLGGSYEQYF TGTGCCAGCAGTTTAGGAGGCAGCTACGAGCAGTACTTC
TRBJ2-1 NA TRBD2 TRBV24-1 CATSAGLAGVYDEQFF TGTGCCACCAGTGCCGGACTAGCGGGAGTGTATGATGAGCAGTTCTTC
TRBJ1-4 NA NA TRBV7-8 CASSPLSTRLNEKLFF TGTGCCAGCAGCCCATTATCCACTAGGCTAAATGAAAAACTGTTTTTT
TRBJ1-6 NA TRBD1 TRBV30 CAWADREARNSPLHF TGTGCCTGGGCCGACAGGGAAGCGCGAAATTCACCCCTCCACTTT
TRBJ1-1 once NA TRBV6-5 CASSSPTGTEAFF TGTGCCAGCAGCTCTCCGACGGGCACTGAAGCTTTCTTT
TRBJ1-2 NA NA TRBV29-1 CSVGDTTGYTF TGCAGCGTAGGGGACACGACTGGCTACACCTTC
TRBJ2-3 NA TRBD2 TRBV9 CASSPTSGDTDTQYF TGTGCCAGCAGCCCGACTAGCGGGGACACAGATACGCAGTATTTT
TRBJ2-3 NA TRBD2 TRBV5-4 CASSWSLAISTDTQYF TGTGCCAGCAGCTGGTCACTAGCGATTAGCACAGATACGCAGTATTTT
TRBJ2-7 NA NA TRBV5-5 CASSPAGQTTYYEQYF TGTGCCAGCAGTCCGGCCGGACAGACCACCTACTACGAGCAGTACTTC
TRBJ1-6 NA NA TRBV3-1/TRBV3-2 CASSPNRGKTSPLHF TGTGCCAGCAGCCCCAACAGAGGGAAAACTTCACCCCTCCACTTT
TRBJ1-4 once NA TRBV2 CASRRDRPTNEKLFF TGTGCCAGCAGAAGAGACAGGCCAACTAATGAAAAACTGTTTTTT
TRBJ2-7 NA TRBD1 TRBV11-3 CASSFSGTGGYEQYF TGTGCCAGCAGCTTTTCCGGGACAGGAGGCTACGAGCAGTACTTC
TRBJ2-1 NA NA TRBV5-1 CASSGGLAGALNEQFF TGCGCCAGCAGCGGGGGCCTCGCGGGAGCATTAAATGAGCAGTTCTTC
TRBJ1-5 NA TRBD1 TRBV6-5 CASSYDRGNQPQHF TGTGCCAGCAGTTACGACAGGGGGAATCAGCCCCAGCATTTT
TRBJ1-2 NA NA TRBV6-4 CASSDSGTPSYGYTF TGTGCCAGCAGTGACTCAGGGACACCATCCTATGGCTACACCTTC
TRBJ1-2 NA NA TRBV20-1 CSARQVPYYTF TGCAGTGCTAGGCAGGTCCCTTACTACACCTTC
TRBJ1-5 NA NA TRBV19 CASSDQGSQPQHF TGTGCCAGTAGCGACCAGGGGAGCCAGCCCCAGCATTTT
TRBJ2-6 NA NA TRBV10-3 CAISPDSQGANVLTF TGTGCCATCAGCCCCGACAGCCAGGGGGCCAACGTCCTGACTTTC
TRBJ2-3 NA NA TRBV6-2/TRBV6-3 CASSYNPRSQYF TGTGCCAGCAGTTACAACCCGAGGTCGCAGTATTTT
TRBJ2-7 NA NA TRBV18 CASSLPPQGFYEQYF TGTGCCAGCTCCCTCCCTCCCCAGGGGTTTTACGAGCAGTACTTC
TRBJ1-2 NA NA TRBV11-2 CASSLGGSRLYGYTF TGTGCCAGCAGCTTAGGTGGCAGTCGACTCTATGGCTACACCTTC
TRBJ1-1 NA TRBD1 TRBV5-1 CASSLVPGTVNTEAFF TGCGCCAGCAGCTTGGTCCCCGGGACAGTAAACACTGAAGCTTTCTTT
TRBJ2-7 NA NA TRBV4-3 CASSQDLMGNSYEQYF TGCGCCAGCAGCCAAGATTTGATGGGCAATTCCTACGAGCAGTACTTC
TRBJ2-7 NA TRBD1 TRBV5-6 CASSVTGAASYEQYF TGTGCCAGCAGCGTCACAGGGGCCGCCTCCTACGAGCAGTACTTC
TRBJ2-1 NA NA TRBV3-1/TRBV3-2 CASSQPRGGTSSYNEQFF TGTGCCAGCAGCCAACCCAGGGGGGGGACTAGCTCCTACAATGAGCAGTTCTTC
TRBJ2-2 NA TRBD1 TRBV24-1 CATSDPGTGGEELFF TGTGCCACCAGTGACCCAGGGACAGGGGGCGAGGAGCTGTTTTTT
TRBJ1-2 NA NA TRBV7-2 CASSFGRGYGYTF TGTGCCAGCAGCTTCGGCAGGGGTTATGGCTACACCTTC
TRBJ2-5 NA TRBD2 TRBV7-6 CASSPSGRVETQYF TGTGCCAGCAGCCCTAGCGGGAGGGTGGAGACCCAGTACTTC
TRBJ1-2 NA TRBD1 TRBV7-8 CASSLGQGNYGYTF TGTGCCAGCAGCCTGGGACAGGGGAACTATGGCTACACCTTC
TRBJ1-5 NA TRBD1 TRBV4-3 CASSQEAQGALYSNQPQHF TGCGCCAGCAGCCAAGAGGCACAGGGGGCACTTTATAGCAATCAGCCCCAGCATTTT
TRBJ2-2 NA NA TRBV29-1 CSAYGEFNTGELFF TGCAGCGCGTACGGGGAGTTTAACACCGGGGAGCTGTTTTTT
TRBJ2-7 NA TRBD1 TRBV11-2 CASSRDRGRNEQYF TGTGCCAGCAGCCGGGACAGGGGGCGAAACGAGCAGTACTTC
TRBJ1-4 NA NA TRBV7-2 CASSLVPNEKLFF TGTGCCAGCAGCTTAGTCCCAAATGAAAAACTGTTTTTT
TRBJ1-1 NA NA TRBV5-1 CASSLVQGSMNTEAFF TGCGCCAGCAGCTTGGTTCAGGGTAGCATGAACACTGAAGCTTTCTTT
TRBJ1-2 once TRBD1 TRBV15 CATSSKRTGPLHYGYTF TGTGCCACCAGCAGCAAGAGGACAGGCCCCCTACACTATGGCTACACCTTC
TRBJ2-3 NA NA TRBV5-1 CASSLARETFYTQYF TGCGCCAGCAGCTTGGCCAGGGAAACCTTTTATACGCAGTATTTT
TRBJ1-3 NA NA TRBV5-1 CASREGSGNTIYF TGCGCCAGCAGGGAGGGGAGTGGAAACACCATATATTTT
TRBJ1-5 NA NA TRBV6-5 CASSPPTGPGQPQHF TGTGCCAGCAGTCCTCCGACAGGTCCAGGGCAGCCCCAGCATTTT
TRBJ2-1 NA TRBD1 TRBV5-1 CASSPYRGEQFF TGCGCCAGCAGCCCCTACAGGGGGGAGCAGTTCTTC
TRBJ1-2 NA NA TRBV11-3 CASSLPTGFYGYTF TGTGCCAGCAGCTTACCTACAGGGTTCTATGGCTACACCTTC
TRBJ2-5 NA TRBD2 TRBV27 CASSWSGGGETQYF TGTGCCAGCAGTTGGAGCGGGGGCGGGGAGACCCAGTACTTC
TRBJ1-4 NA NA TRBV12-3/TRBV12-4 CASSPREGGKLFF TGTGCCAGCAGCCCGAGGGAGGGAGGAAAACTGTTTTTT